One and the same sample provided the 32 T cell receptor beta chains below, sequenced in a study of blood T cells in healthy people across ages. PCR was performed a second time for roughly 7 to 11 cycles using a sample-barcoded 5' primer and a J-beta primer mix. One entry per CDR3 protein results from TCRdb running MiXCR on the 5' RACE reads. Here the sample spans roughly 800,000 distinct CDR3 sequences, 58% being singletons. The material sequenced was blood. The receptors shown here come from a man between 25 and 39 years old in good health.

The chain couples TRBV24-1 to TRBJ2-1; 9 bases map to TRBD1. Trimming cost V 9 bases and J 4 bases; bases outside gene matches: 9. Germline V gives CDR1 KGHDR, CDR2 SFDVKD. CDR3 length equals 15 residues. The CDR3 sequence is CATEPGQGFYNEQFF. For the CDR3, the DNA is TGTGCCACCGAACCGGGACAGGGCTTTTACAATGAGCAGTTCTTC.

The chain employs TRBV13 and TRBJ2-7; a possible D gene is TRBD1 (7 bases). The J call is in doubt because the DNA end fits TRBJ2-5 better. The CDR3 has 15 amino acids. CDR1 is PRHDT and CDR2 is FYEKMQ in the germline V gene (reference sequence). The CDR3 DNA sequence: TGTGCCAGCAGCTTCTCGGACAGGAGGGAGGAGACCCAGTACTTC. It codes for CASSFSDRREETQYF.

This chain connects TRBV7-2 to TRBJ2-1; 8 nucleotides align to TRBD1. V gave up 5 bases and J gave up 0 bases; unmatched junction bases: 3. The germline gives CDR1 SGHTA, CDR2 FQGNSA. The CDR3 totals 15 residues. CDR3 nucleotide sequence: TGTGCCAGCAGCGCACAGGGGGACTCCTACAATGAGCAGTTCTTC. Translated, it gives CASSAQGDSYNEQFF.

This chain connects TRBV20-1 to TRBJ2-5; 7 bases align to TRBD2. This CDR3 is built from 12 residues. From germline, CDR1 is DFQATT and CDR2 SNEGSKA (reference sequence). CDR3 protein: CSVAGVIETQYF. Written as DNA, the CDR3 is TGCAGCGTCGCGGGAGTGATCGAGACCCAGTACTTC.

The chain joins TRBV18 to TRBJ2-2; D gene unclear. The CDR3 has 11 amino acids. The germline gives CDR1 KGHSH, CDR2 LQKENI. The ends were cut back, 8 bases at V and 4 bases at J, with 5 bases in the middle. In DNA form, the CDR3 reads TGTGCCAGCCAGATCACCGGGGAGCTGTTTTTT. Translating gives CASQITGELFF.

This clonotype was picked up one time. The gene calls are TRBV6-2 or TRBV6-3 and TRBJ1-5, with a possible D match to TRBD1 (5 bases). This CDR3 region has 13 residues. The germline gives CDR1 MNHEY, CDR2 SVGEGT. The V and J ends lost 8 bases and 7 bases respectively, with 15 bases between them. DNA of the CDR3: TGTGCCAGCTCTTCAGGGCCTCGCCAGCCCCAGCATTTT. Translating it yields CASSSGPRQPQHF.

The gene calls are TRBV20-1 and TRBJ2-1; 8 nucleotides match TRBD2. The DNA end lines up better with TRBJ2-7; the J call may be wrong. CDR3 length: 15 residues. Germline values: CDR1 DFQATT, CDR2 SNEGSKA (reference sequence). The CDR3 nucleotides read TGCAGTGCTAGAGTTTTCGGGAGGGCCTACAATGAGCAGTACTTC. It is translated as CSARVFGRAYNEQYF.

The chain has TRBV27 and TRBJ2-5; D is uncertain. Germline V CDR1 and CDR2: MNHEY, SMNVEV (reference sequence). CDR3 length: 12 residues. Trimming pared 5 bases from V and 11 bases from J, leaving 15 bases between. CDR3 DNA sequence: TGTGCCAGCAGTCCAATGGGTAATGAGCAGTACTTC. Protein sequence: CASSPMGNEQYF.

The table lists this clonotype with a few counts. This chain joins TRBV4-2 and TRBJ1-1; no reliable D call. The CDR3 is 15 amino acids. Trimming shortened V by 1 base and J by 3 bases, and 12 bases separated the two germline ends. Germline CDR1 is LGHNA and CDR2 is YNFKEQ. The CDR3 bases are TGTGCCAGCAGCCAAGGGGCGGGAACCCACACTGAAGCTTTCTTT. It translates to CASSQGAGTHTEAFF.

The chain employs TRBV9 and TRBJ2-7, with D possibly matching TRBD2 (5 bases). The germline CDR1 and CDR2 sequences are SGDLS and YYNGEE. V dropped 2 bases and J dropped 0 bases, with 9 bases sitting between them. The CDR3 consists of 14 residues. The CDR3 is CASSVSGNSYEQYF. For the CDR3, the DNA is TGTGCCAGCAGCGTGTCCGGGAACTCCTACGAGCAGTACTTC.

There are a few counts of this clonotype. V usage is TRBV6-2 or TRBV6-3 and J usage is TRBJ1-1; no definite D call. The V gene lost 7 bases and the J gene lost 1 base, with 16 bases spanning the gap. The CDR3 extends over 15 amino acids. Looked up from germline, CDR1 is MNHEY and CDR2 is SVGEGT. The CDR3: CASTKPSPGNTEAFF. CDR3 DNA: TGTGCCAGCACCAAACCGAGTCCAGGGAACACTGAAGCTTTCTTT.

The V and J genes are TRBV7-2 and TRBJ2-1, with 10 bases lining up with TRBD2. V lost 1 base to trimming and J lost 5 bases; unmatched junction nucleotides: 5. The CDR3 is 16 amino acids. CDR1 SGHTA and CDR2 FQGNSA come from the germline V gene. The CDR3 region is CASSLEGTSVHNEQFF. The CDR3 DNA follows: TGTGCCAGCAGCTTAGAAGGGACTAGCGTGCACAATGAGCAGTTCTTC.

This chain uses TRBV6-5 with TRBJ1-2; D gene unclear. Germline CDR1 is MNHEY and CDR2 is SVGAGI. This CDR3 spans 14 amino acids. Trimming took off 8 bases at V and 4 bases at J, with 17 bases between the two ends. CDR3 region: CASSNQAGSYGYTF. DNA for the CDR3: TGTGCCAGCTCTAACCAGGCGGGGAGCTATGGCTACACCTTC.

V usage is TRBV7-7 and J usage is TRBJ2-1; 13 nucleotides align to TRBD2. The CDR3 has 15 amino acids. The V gene end was trimmed by 5 bases and the J gene end by 7 bases; junction bases not matched to a gene: 5. Germline values: CDR1 SSHAT, CDR2 FNYEAQ (reference sequence). CDR3 DNA: TGTGCCAGCAGCCTTGGGACTAGCGGGGAGAATGAGCAGTTCTTC. Protein: CASSLGTSGENEQFF.

The J gene is TRBJ2-7, the V gene TRBV12-3 or TRBV12-4; D possibly corresponds to TRBD2 (5 bases). V was pared by 7 bases and J by 5 bases, with 12 bases between. The CDR3 extends over 12 amino acids. The CDR3 sequence: CASTQPGDEQYF. CDR3 in DNA: TGTGCCAGCACCCAGCCCGGGGACGAGCAGTACTTC.

V usage is TRBV29-1 and J usage is TRBJ2-1; 10 bases are shared with TRBD2. After removal of 2 bases from V and 7 bases from J, the junction contained 5 bases not matched to a gene. The CDR3 has 14 residues. Germline values: CDR1 SQVTM, CDR2 ANQGSEA. The CDR3 sequence is CSVERVAGGNEQFF. The DNA for the CDR3 is TGCAGCGTTGAAAGGGTAGCGGGAGGTAATGAGCAGTTCTTC.

The J gene is TRBJ2-1, the V gene TRBV20-1; D gene uncertain. Germline loops: CDR1 DFQATT, CDR2 SNEGSKA (reference sequence). The germline V and J ends were trimmed by 0 bases and 0 bases, with 6 bases remaining between them. This CDR3 is 14 amino acids long. In DNA, the CDR3 is TGCAGTGCTAGAGAACCGAGCTCCTACAATGAGCAGTTCTTC. Translated: CSAREPSSYNEQFF.

In its sample, this clonotype was seen a few times. Here the CDR3 reads CASRRTGVNIQYF. The CDR3 DNA sequence: TGTGCCAGCAGGCGGACAGGGGTAAACATTCAGTACTTC. This sequence joins TRBV6-2 or TRBV6-3 and TRBJ2-4; 9 bases match TRBD1. The ends lost 6 bases at V and 6 bases at J; junction bases unmatched: 3. Germline-derived CDR1 and CDR2 are MNHEY and SVGEGT. CDR3 length: 13 residues.

Regarding this clonotype: This clone may be a read error of a much larger clone one base away. The rearrangement links TRBV29-1 to TRBJ2-7; 7 bases are shared with TRBD2. V shed 7 bases and J 5 bases; nucleotides not matched to a gene: 5. This CDR3 contains 11 residues. Per the germline V gene, CDR1 is SQVTM and CDR2 is ANQGSEA. Here the CDR3 reads CSAGGSDEQYF. The CDR3 DNA sequence: TGCAGCGCTGGCGGGAGCGACGAGCAGTACTTC.

CDR3 DNA sequence: TGTGCCAGCAGCTATTTGCGGCGTGCTTACCAAGAGACCCAGTACTTC. It codes for CASSYLRRAYQETQYF. This chain links TRBV7-2 with TRBJ2-5; D uncertain. The CDR3 is 16 amino acids. Germline values: CDR1 SGHTA, CDR2 FQGNSA. Trimming shortened V by 4 bases and J by 0 bases, and 15 bases separated the two germline ends.

J is TRBJ1-1 and V is TRBV7-2; 8 nucleotides align to TRBD1. The CDR3 is made up of 14 amino acids. J was trimmed by 3 bases and V by 6 bases; bases with no gene match: 6. CDR1 is SGHTA, CDR2 FQGNSA, per germline. The chain's CDR3 is CASRQGQAYTEAFF. The CDR3 bases are TGTGCCAGCAGGCAGGGACAGGCCTACACTGAAGCTTTCTTT.

J is TRBJ1-2 and V is TRBV15; no reliable D call. V gave up 3 bases and J gave up 4 bases, with 15 bases separating them. Germline V CDR1 and CDR2: LNHNV, YYDKDF (reference sequence). The CDR3 length is 15 residues. This CDR3 reads CATSSADRALYGYTF. The CDR3 bases are TGTGCCACCAGCAGTGCCGACCGGGCCCTCTATGGCTACACCTTC.

This chain links TRBV6-5 with TRBJ1-6, with D perhaps TRBD1 (5 bases). V was pared by 0 bases and J by 13 bases, with 16 bases between. The CDR3 loop spans 15 amino acids. Germline CDR1 and CDR2: MNHEY and SVGAGI. CDR3 sequence: CASSYSGTALRPLHF. The CDR3 DNA reads as TGTGCCAGCAGTTACTCGGGGACCGCACTGAGGCCCCTCCACTTT.

Regarding this clonotype: One end of the junction is discordant with germline, which a read error may explain. This chain joins TRBV29-1 and TRBJ2-7; D perhaps matches TRBD1 (5 bases). The germline gives CDR1 SQVTM, CDR2 ANQGSEA. The CDR3 has 13 amino acids. The DNA of the CDR3 is TGCAGCGTGGACATCGTCAACTCCTACAAGCAGTACTTC. Translated, it gives CSVDIVNSYKQYF.

The rearrangement uses TRBV28 and TRBJ2-7; the D gene is possibly TRBD2 (6 bases). CDR1 MDHEN and CDR2 SYDVKM come from the germline V gene. This CDR3 has 13 residues. The ends were cut back, 7 bases at V and 5 bases at J, with 15 bases in the middle. Here the CDR3 DNA reads TGTGCCAGCACCTTACCGGGGGTCCACGAGCAGTACTTC. The encoded protein is CASTLPGVHEQYF.

Worth noting for this clonotype: With a much larger clone just one base away, this may be a read error. The rearrangement uses TRBV11-2 and TRBJ2-5; D assignment may be TRBD1 or TRBD2 (5 bases each). The germline gives CDR1 SGHAT, CDR2 FQNNGV. The CDR3 is 13 residues long. V lost 1 base and J lost 7, with 10 bases in between. CDR3 sequence: CASSLGVGATQYF. CDR3 in DNA: TGTGCCAGCAGCTTAGGGGTCGGGGCGACCCAGTACTTC.

J is TRBJ2-4 and V is TRBV13; 8 bases are shared with TRBD1. Germline V CDR1 and CDR2: PRHDT, FYEKMQ (reference sequence). The trim removed 2 bases at V and 10 bases at J, leaving 7 bases unmatched. This CDR3 is built from 14 residues. The DNA of the CDR3 is TGTGCCAGCAGCTTATCTTCGGACAGGGAGATTCAGTACTTC. Its protein product is CASSLSSDREIQYF.

The chain has TRBV20-1 and TRBJ1-2; no reliable D call. Germline values: CDR1 DFQATT, CDR2 SNEGSKA (reference sequence). The V gene lost 6 bases and the J gene lost 8 bases, with 22 bases spanning the gap. CDR3 length: 14 amino acids. CDR3 protein: CSAQVPGRRSGYTF. The DNA of the CDR3 is TGCAGTGCCCAAGTCCCCGGACGTCGAAGCGGCTACACCTTC.

The rearrangement links TRBV2 to TRBJ2-5, with TRBD1 identical over 8 bases. Germline V gene sequence: CDR1 SNHLY, CDR2 FYNNEI. The CDR3 is made up of 15 amino acids. Trimming removed 1 base from V and 4 bases from J; junction bases left unmatched: 5. CDR3 DNA: TGTGCCAGCAGTGAAGGTACAGGGACAGGAGAGACCCAGTACTTC. Translating gives CASSEGTGTGETQYF.

CDR3 sequence reads: CASSLGTDYNEQFF. The CDR3 nucleotides are TGTGCCAGCAGCTTGGGGACTGACTACAATGAGCAGTTCTTC. This chain links TRBV11-2 with TRBJ2-1; a possible D gene is TRBD2 (6 bases). V was pared by 3 bases and J by 3 bases, with 9 bases between. Germline V lookup: CDR1 SGHAT, CDR2 FQNNGV. The CDR3 length is 14 residues.

The V call is TRBV7-2, the J call TRBJ1-1, with 7 bases fitting TRBD1. CDR1 and CDR2 (germline): SGHTA, FQGNSA. This CDR3 region has 15 residues. The V gene end was trimmed by 5 bases and the J gene end by 2 bases; junction bases not matched to a gene: 8. For the CDR3, the DNA is TGTGCCAGCAGCCCCCTTACAGGGGTCAACACTGAAGCTTTCTTT. The encoded protein is CASSPLTGVNTEAFF.

The chain carries TRBV7-2 and TRBJ1-2; perhaps TRBD1 as D (5 bases). Between the trimmed V and J ends, which lost 3 bases and 10 bases, there was a span of 18 bases. This CDR3 is 14 amino acids long. The germline CDR1 and CDR2 sequences are SGHTA and FQGNSA. As DNA, the CDR3 is TGTGCCAGCAGCTTTCCAGGGATCGAAGTCGACTACACCTTC. It yields the protein CASSFPGIEVDYTF.